Listed below are T cell receptor beta chains from one sample, sequenced in a study of T cell responses to AZD1222 COVID-19 vaccine. The repertoire was sequenced with immunoSEQ multiplex PCR; TCRdb's copy has only in-frame clones and lacks some. This sample has around 190,000 clones, with 70% to 90% found just once. The source was peripheral blood, collected 28 days after the second AZD1222 dose. These receptors were obtained from an adult who received the AZD1222 COVID-19 vaccine. CDR3s include the opening cysteine and the closing phenylalanine or tryptophan. D genes are given only for firm matches. Not every row has a clone size; where given, it reads once, few, many or a size class.

d_call,v_call,j_call,clone_size,cdr3_nt,cdr3_aa
-,TRBV19,TRBJ1-6,once,TGTGCCAGTAGTATTACGTTATCCTATAATTCACCCCTCCACTTT,CASSITLSYNSPLHF
-,TRBV6-5,TRBJ1-1,-,TGTGCCAGCAGTCAACAGGTGAACACTGAAGCTTTCTTT,CASSQQVNTEAFF
-,TRBV10-3,TRBJ2-4,-,TGTGCCATCAGTGAAGATTCACAGGGAGGTATGAACATTCAGTACTTC,CAISEDSQGGMNIQYF
-,TRBV19,TRBJ1-1,-,TGTGCCAGTAGTTGGGGGGCGAACACTGAAGCTTTCTTT,CASSWGANTEAFF
TRBD2,TRBV11-2,TRBJ2-7,-,TGTGCCAGCAGCTTAGCTTTGGCGGGGGGGCCTTACGAGCAGTACTTC,CASSLALAGGPYEQYF
TRBD2,TRBV11-1,TRBJ2-5,-,TGTGCCAGCAGCTTCGAAGTGGGGGGGGCCCAGTACTTC,CASSFEVGGAQYF
-,TRBV5-4,TRBJ1-2,-,TGTGCCAGCAGCTTAGCAGGGAACTATGGCTACACCTTC,CASSLAGNYGYTF
-,TRBV5-8,TRBJ1-4,-,TGTGCCAGCAGCTTGGCCACAGGGACTGGTGAAAAACTGTTTTTT,CASSLATGTGEKLFF
TRBD1,TRBV7-2,TRBJ2-5,-,TGTGCCAGCAGCTTAAATCCGGACAGGGTGGAGACCCAGTACTTC,CASSLNPDRVETQYF
-,TRBV11-3,TRBJ1-6,-,TGTGCCAGCAGCTACAGCTCCTATAATTCACCCCTCCACTTT,CASSYSSYNSPLHF
TRBD2,TRBV18,TRBJ2-7,-,TGTGCCAGCTCACCTAATAGCGGGGGGATCGTTAGAGAGCAGTACTTC,CASSPNSGGIVREQYF
TRBD2,TRBV5-3,TRBJ2-7,-,TGTGCCAGAAGCTTGGTAGCGGGGGGTCCCTACGAGCAGTACTTC,CARSLVAGGPYEQYF
-,TRBV7-8,TRBJ1-1,-,TGTGCCAGCAGCTCTCTGGGCGGGGGGGGAGCTTTCTTT,CASSSLGGGGAFF
-,TRBV9,TRBJ1-3,-,TGTGCCAGCAGCGTTGGACAGACGGGAGGAAACACCATATATTTT,CASSVGQTGGNTIYF
-,TRBV5-1,TRBJ1-3,-,TGCGCCAGCAGCTTGGAACGGGGATTCTCAGACACCATATATTTT,CASSLERGFSDTIYF
TRBD1,TRBV6-1,TRBJ2-2,few,TGTGCCAGCAGTGAAGACAGGGGGTACGGGGAGCTGTTTTTT,CASSEDRGYGELFF
TRBD1,TRBV13,TRBJ1-2,-,TGTGCCAGCACCCCTCGTAGGGGGCTGAACTATGGCTACACCTTC,CASTPRRGLNYGYTF
TRBD1,TRBV5-1,TRBJ1-1,-,TGCGCCAGCAGCTTGACCGGGACAGGGGGGACTGAAGCTTTCTTT,CASSLTGTGGTEAFF
TRBD1,TRBV10-2,TRBJ2-1,-,TGCGCCAGCAGGGCAGGGGGATATGAGCAGTTCTTC,CASRAGGYEQFF
-,TRBV4-1,TRBJ1-6,once,TGCGCCAGCGCGGCGGATATTGTTAGTTCACCCCTCCACTTT,CASAADIVSSPLHF
-,TRBV12-3/TRBV12-4,TRBJ1-2,-,TGTGCCAGCAGTTTTGGGGGGAATGGCTACACCTTC,CASSFGGNGYTF
-,TRBV10-2,TRBJ2-7,-,TGCGCCAGCAGTGAGTCGCCGTCAGTATCCTACGAGCAGTACTTC,CASSESPSVSYEQYF
-,TRBV7-2,TRBJ2-7,-,TGTGCCAGCAGCTTAGGGCTAGCTCTGGAGCAGTACTTC,CASSLGLALEQYF
-,TRBV30,TRBJ1-2,-,TGTGCCTGGAGTAGGGGTACCGACTATGGCTACACCTTC,CAWSRGTDYGYTF
TRBD1,TRBV11-2,TRBJ1-2,-,TGTGCCAGCAGCTTACGGACAGGATACAACTATGGCTACACCTTC,CASSLRTGYNYGYTF
-,TRBV30,TRBJ2-1,-,TGTGCCTGGAGTGTAAGGGCCAGATTCTACAATGAGCAGTTCTTC,CAWSVRARFYNEQFF
TRBD2,TRBV5-1,TRBJ2-5,-,TGCGCCAGCAGCTTGCGCCCCTTGAGCGGGGGGGGCGAGACCCAGTACTTC,CASSLRPLSGGGETQYF
-,TRBV30,TRBJ2-2,-,TGTGCCTGGAGTCCGACAGTCACCGGGGAGCTGTTTTTT,CAWSPTVTGELFF
-,TRBV19,TRBJ1-2,-,TGTGCCAGTAGTATTGGGGGCGGCTACACCTTC,CASSIGGGYTF
TRBD1,TRBV5-5,TRBJ1-5,once,TGTGCCAGCAGCCTCCGACCTTTACAGGGGTTAGATAGCAATCAGCCCCAGCATTTT,CASSLRPLQGLDSNQPQHF